The 6 T cell receptor beta chains reported below all come from one sample, sequenced in a study of blood T cells in healthy people across ages. A second about 7 to 11 cycle PCR used barcoded and J-beta primers. Each CDR3 protein is one row after TCRdb ran MiXCR on the 5' RACE reads. The table has about 1.6 million distinct CDR3 sequences, about 32% seen once. Sequencing was done on a sample of blood. The receptors shown here come from a woman between 25 and 40 years old in good health.

This chain joins TRBV7-6 and TRBJ2-7; 8 bases line up with TRBD2. Germline assignment: CDR1 SGHVS and CDR2 FNYEAQ. The CDR3 is 16 amino acids. With V trimmed by 2 bases and J by 5 bases, 11 bases remained unmatched. CDR3 in DNA: TGTGCCAGCAGCTTATTTTCCGGGGGGGCCGCAAACGAGCAGTACTTC. This gives the protein CASSLFSGGAANEQYF.

The CDR3 nucleotides read TGCGCCAGCAGACCAGACAGGAGCCAACCGAACACCGGGGAGCTGTTTTTT. Protein: CASRPDRSQPNTGELFF. The V gene is TRBV5-1, the J gene TRBJ2-2; TRBD1 might be the D (6 bases). V lost 5 bases and J lost 0, with 17 bases in between. Germline V lookup: CDR1 SGHRS, CDR2 YFSETQ. The CDR3 totals 17 residues.

This chain joins TRBV21-1 and TRBJ1-2. TRBV21-1 represents a pseudogene. The CDR3 runs 13 residues. CDR3 sequence: CASSKALFYGYTF. The CDR3, as DNA: TGTGCCAGCAGCAAGGCTCTGTTCTATGGCTACACCTTC.

This clonotype has a handful of counts. The CDR3 region is CASSFTSGGSYEQYF. The CDR3 DNA follows: TGTGCCAGCAGTTTTACTAGCGGGGGGTCATACGAGCAGTACTTC. The chain links TRBV12-3 or TRBV12-4 to TRBJ2-7; TRBD2 agrees at 12 bases. J was trimmed by 4 bases and V by 3 bases; bases with no gene match: 4. The CDR3 consists of 15 residues.

This clonotype has just a few counts. This chain uses TRBV9 with TRBJ1-2; D is undetermined. Germline CDR1 and CDR2: SGDLS and YYNGEE. The CDR3 sequence is 14 residues long. The germline V and J ends were trimmed by 4 bases and 6 bases, with 16 bases remaining between them. The CDR3 here is CASSLGSPGHGYTF. The CDR3 bases are TGTGCCAGCAGCCTCGGGAGCCCCGGCCATGGCTACACCTTC. The full variable domain, with the rest looked up from reference TRBV9 and TRBJ1-2, is DSGVTQTPKHLITATGQRVTLRCSPRSGDLSVYWYQQSLDQGLQFLIQYYNGEERAKGNILERFSAQQFPDLHSELNLSSLELGDSALYFCASSLGSPGHGYTFGSGTRLTVV.

This clonotype occurred a few times. The rearrangement uses TRBV6-1 and TRBJ2-1; the D call may be TRBD1 or TRBD2 (5 bases each). The CDR3 is 15 amino acids. The V end was cut by 3 bases, the J end by 5 bases, with 14 bases between. The V gene's germline CDR1 is MNHNS and CDR2 SASEGT. The CDR3 protein is CASSDGASAHNEQFF. The CDR3 region has the DNA TGTGCCAGCAGTGACGGGGCCTCAGCCCACAATGAGCAGTTCTTC.